At least ten counts were recorded for the clone carrying this T cell receptor (beta chain). Its specificity is not known. This entry comes from a study of T-cell memory formation after mild COVID-19. Study conclusions and caveats: Clones which contracted sat mainly in CM and EM if CD4+, and in EMRA if CD8+. Clones that contracted from day 15 to 85 were balanced CD4/CD8, while later expanders leaned CD4+. Several responding clones turned up in pre-infection memory, indicating that cross-reactive memory may have taken part.

The CDR3 contains 19 residues. The J segment lost 3 bases and the V segment lost 5 bases, leaving 16 bases of the junction unmatched. CDR1 and CDR2 (germline): MNHGY, SAAAGT. TCRdb reprocessed the 5' RACE reads via MiXCR and lists one record per CDR3 protein. The sample carries 300,000 to 350,000 distinct CDR3 sequences, approximately 15% recorded once. The specimen sequenced was PBMCs or a T cell subset sorted from them (not recorded which). The sequence came from a young man who had mild COVID-19 (a few samples of this study predate the infection). Cell type and time point are not known. The chain combines TRBV6-8 with TRBJ2-1, with 10 bases that match TRBD1. CDR3 bases: TGTGCCAGCAGTAGGGCGTCGGGACAGGGGCCCACATTCTACAATGAGCAGTTCTTC. It translates to CASSRASGQGPTFYNEQFF.